These 19 T cell receptor beta chains originate from one sample sequenced in a study of blood T cell repertoires in COVID-19. Here immunoSEQ multiplex PCR was the method, and the copy in TCRdb shows in-frame clones only, minus some. This table holds 310,000 or so clones, about 87% found once. Sequenced material: peripheral blood. Receptor source: a man between 65 and 79 years old with acute or convalescent COVID-19.

The gene calls are TRBV21-1 and TRBJ2-7; TRBD2 is the table's D call, not checked against the DNA. TRBV21-1 is deemed a pseudogene. This CDR3 has 14 amino acids. As DNA, the CDR3 is TGTGCCAGCAGCACCCGACTAGGACGCTACGAGCAGTACTTC. Amino acid sequence: CASSTRLGRYEQYF.

This clone was observed a single time. The CDR3 DNA is TGTGCCAGCAGACCCTTGGCCCTGGGGACAGGGACTGATGGCTACACCTTC. Its translation: CASRPLALGTGTDGYTF. The rearrangement links TRBV27 to TRBJ1-2; 9 positions agree with TRBD1. J gave up 6 bases and V 6 bases, and 17 bases lay outside the gene matches. The CDR3 is 17 amino acids. Germline CDR1 MNHEY, CDR2 SMNVEV (reference sequence).

The V and J genes are TRBV28 and TRBJ1-5, with 9 bases identical to TRBD1. The germline V gene has CDR1 MDHEN and CDR2 SYDVKM. There are 15 residues in the CDR3. Unmatched junction bases numbered 5, after V lost 6 bases and J lost 2 bases. CDR3 sequence (DNA): TGTGCCAGCAGCCCGGGACAGGGAGGCAATCAGCCCCAGCATTTT. This gives the protein CASSPGQGGNQPQHF.

V is TRBV5-4 and J is TRBJ1-1; no clear D. Germline CDR1 reads SGHNT; CDR2 reads YYREEE (reference sequence). This CDR3 has 13 residues. V was trimmed by 4 bases and J by 3 bases, leaving 10 bases between them. The CDR3 spells CASSTDLDTEAFF. CDR3 in DNA: TGTGCCAGCAGCACAGACCTGGACACTGAAGCTTTCTTT.

This sequence joins TRBV5-4 and TRBJ2-7; 11 nucleotides agree with TRBD1. Germline loops: CDR1 SGHNT, CDR2 YYREEE (reference sequence). The trim removed 1 base at V and 4 bases at J, leaving 7 bases unmatched. The CDR3 length is 16 residues. The CDR3: CASSLLTGTGGYEQYF. The CDR3 region has the DNA TGTGCCAGCAGCTTGCTGACTGGGACAGGGGGTTACGAGCAGTACTTC.

The chain recombines TRBV29-1 with TRBJ2-5; 14 nucleotides align to TRBD2. The CDR3 has 14 residues. V lost 7 bases and J lost 7; bases outside the gene matches: 8. Germline CDR1 and CDR2: SQVTM and ANQGSEA. The DNA for the CDR3 is TGCAGCGGCGCGACTAGCGGGGGGGCTGGGACCCAGTACTTC. Translating it yields CSGATSGGAGTQYF.

The CDR3 is CASSNTGEETQYF. CDR3 nucleotide sequence: TGTGCCAGTAGTAATACAGGGGAAGAGACCCAGTACTTC. The chain joins TRBV19 to TRBJ2-5; 7 bases are shared with TRBD1. The junction had 2 bases not matched to a gene; V was cut back by 4 bases and J by 3 bases. The CDR3 sequence is 13 residues long. CDR1 LNHDA and CDR2 SQIVND come from the germline V gene (reference sequence).

This clone was seen only a few times. The chain couples TRBV2 to TRBJ2-7; D is unresolved. Per the germline V gene, CDR1 is SNHLY and CDR2 is FYNNEI. V was trimmed by 8 bases and J by 6 bases, leaving 17 bases between them. The CDR3 loop spans 13 amino acids. This chain's CDR3 is CASGASSSSEQYF. The CDR3 DNA follows: TGTGCCAGCGGAGCATCCAGCTCGTCCGAGCAGTACTTC.

The V call is TRBV5-1, the J call TRBJ2-3; possible D gene TRBD1, 7 bases. Germline V gene sequence: CDR1 SGHRS, CDR2 YFSETQ. Trimming cost V 6 bases and J 4 bases, with 15 bases left between them. The CDR3 loop spans 14 amino acids. The CDR3 DNA reads TGCGCCAGCACCTACCAGGGGGGACCAGATACGCAGTATTTT. Protein product: CASTYQGGPDTQYF.

The V gene is TRBV5-1, the J gene TRBJ2-5, with 12 bases aligning to TRBD2. CDR3 size: 15 residues. Germline V gene data show CDR1 as SGHRS and CDR2 as YFSETQ. After removal of 2 bases from V and 2 bases from J, the junction contained 1 base not matched to a gene. In DNA, the CDR3 is TGCGCCAGCAGCTTTCTAGCGGGAGGGCAAGAGACCCAGTACTTC. Translating it yields CASSFLAGGQETQYF.

The gene calls are TRBV4-3 and TRBJ1-1, with D hard to call. CDR3 length equals 13 residues. Germline V CDR1 and CDR2: LGHNA, YSLEER. V lost 3 bases, J lost 3 bases, and 8 bases lay in between. The CDR3, as DNA: TGCGCCAGCAGCCATGCTATAGACACTGAAGCTTTCTTT. It specifies CASSHAIDTEAFF.

V is TRBV5-1 and J is TRBJ2-5; 11 nucleotides align to TRBD2. Germline loops: CDR1 SGHRS, CDR2 YFSETQ. The J segment lost 1 base and the V segment lost 1 base, leaving 0 bases of the junction unmatched. This CDR3 contains 15 residues. CDR3 in amino acids: CASSLTSGGQETQYF. For the CDR3, the DNA is TGCGCCAGCAGCTTGACTAGCGGGGGCCAAGAGACCCAGTACTTC.

The rearrangement joins TRBV4-2 to TRBJ2-2; no clear D gene. The CDR3 consists of 18 residues. Germline V gene sequence: CDR1 LGHNA, CDR2 YNFKEQ. V lost 4 bases and J 0 bases, leaving 18 bases between the germline ends. The CDR3 is CASSPYKERGANTGELFF. The CDR3 DNA follows: TGTGCCAGCAGCCCGTACAAGGAGAGAGGAGCGAACACCGGGGAGCTGTTTTTT.

The rearrangement links TRBV7-9 to TRBJ2-1; 15 nucleotides line up with TRBD2. V shed 4 bases and J 7 bases; nucleotides not matched to a gene: 8. Germline V lookup: CDR1 SEHNR, CDR2 FQNEAQ (reference sequence). The CDR3 has 17 amino acids. CDR3 bases: TGTGCCAGCAGCTCGGGACTAGCGGGAGGACCTCGGAATGAGCAGTTCTTC. It is translated as CASSSGLAGGPRNEQFF.

The CDR3 DNA reads as TGCAGCGTAACAGGGGGAACTGGAAACACCATATATTTT. The encoded protein is CSVTGGTGNTIYF. This chain connects TRBV29-1 to TRBJ1-3; 8 bases fit TRBD1. This CDR3 has 13 residues. Losses at the gene ends were 6 bases for V and 2 bases for J; bases not matched to a gene: 3. CDR1 is SQVTM, CDR2 ANQGSEA, per germline.

The chain carries TRBV19 and TRBJ2-7; 8 bases align to TRBD2. The CDR3 covers 13 residues. The V segment lost 6 bases and the J segment 6 bases; nucleotides outside the gene matches: 7. Germline V lookup: CDR1 LNHDA, CDR2 SQIVND (reference sequence). CDR3 DNA sequence: TGTGCCAGTAGCCCAGCGGGGGCAGGCGAGCAGTACTTC. Its protein is CASSPAGAGEQYF.

The rearrangement joins TRBV7-2 to TRBJ1-1; 9 nucleotides agree with TRBD1. The V gene's germline CDR1 is SGHTA and CDR2 FQGNSA. The ends lost 5 bases at V and 11 bases at J; junction bases unmatched: 9. There are 13 residues in the CDR3. CDR3 residues: CASSPPGQGGAFF. CDR3 sequence (DNA): TGTGCCAGCAGCCCGCCGGGACAGGGAGGCGCTTTCTTT.

This chain uses TRBV28 with TRBJ1-2, with D hard to call. Trimming removed 6 bases from V and 1 base from J, with 15 bases in between. The V gene's germline CDR1 is MDHEN and CDR2 SYDVKM. This CDR3 spans 15 amino acids. DNA for the CDR3: TGTGCCAGCAGCTCCCCCAAGACGGGTAACTATGGCTACACCTTC. Protein product: CASSSPKTGNYGYTF.

This clone occurred once. The chain carries TRBV10-3 and TRBJ1-3; D gene uncertain. Trimming took 6 bases from V and 0 from J, leaving 12 bases between them. There are 15 residues in the CDR3. Germline CDR1 ENHRY, CDR2 SYGVKD. The CDR3 spells CAISHPGSSGNTIYF. CDR3 coding DNA: TGTGCCATCAGCCATCCCGGGAGCTCTGGAAACACCATATATTTT.